Listed here are 6 T cell receptor beta chains from one sample, sequenced in a study of blood T cell repertoires in COVID-19. This table comes from immunoSEQ multiplex PCR, and its TCRdb copy is limited to in-frame clones, with some not included. The data hold just over 150,000 clones, with roughly 90% observed a single time. Source material: PBMCs or T cells enriched from blood (not recorded which). These receptors all stem from a woman aged 50 to 60 who had recovered from COVID-19.

This clone was observed a few times. The V and J genes are TRBV20-1 and TRBJ1-1; D uncertain. Trimming left V 6 bases short and J 10 bases short, with 15 bases between. CDR1 and CDR2 (germline): DFQATT, SNEGSKA (reference sequence). The CDR3 runs to 11 residues. CDR3 amino acids: CSAPSIPGAFF. The CDR3 DNA reads TGCAGTGCCCCCAGTATCCCAGGAGCTTTCTTT.

The rearrangement joins TRBV11-3 to TRBJ2-3, with 7 bases identical to TRBD2. The CDR3 consists of 18 residues. The V and J ends lost 8 bases and 1 base, in that order; junction bases with no gene match: 18. Germline loops: CDR1 SGHNT, CDR2 YENEEA. The CDR3 here is CASEYGGGPVWGTDTQYF. The CDR3 DNA follows: TGTGCCAGCGAATATGGCGGGGGACCAGTTTGGGGCACAGATACGCAGTATTTT. Based on the CDR3 plus reference TRBV11-3 and TRBJ2-3, the full variable domain is EAGVVQSPRYKIIEKKQPVAFWCNPISGHNTLYWYLQNLGQGPELLIRYENEEAVDDSQLPKDRFSAERLKGVDSTLKIQPAELGDSAVYLCASEYGGGPVWGTDTQYFGPGTRLTVL.

The V call is TRBV7-2, the J call TRBJ2-2, with D perhaps TRBD2 (7 bases). The germline V gene encodes CDR1 SGHTA and CDR2 FQGNSA. With 2 bases removed from V and 4 bases from J, the gap between germline ends came to 11 bases. The CDR3 is 15 residues long. The CDR3 nucleotides read TGTGCCAGCAGCTTATGGAGGGGGGGCACCGGGGAGCTGTTTTTT. This codes for CASSLWRGGTGELFF.

The CDR3 loop reads CASSPGTSGGQGGELFF. The CDR3 DNA reads as TGTGCCAGCAGCCCCGGGACTAGCGGGGGGCAGGGCGGGGAGCTGTTTTTT. The chain recombines TRBV9 with TRBJ2-2, with TRBD2 matching 15 bases. Germline V gene lookup returns CDR1 SGDLS and CDR2 YYNGEE. The CDR3 covers 17 residues. The trim removed 4 bases at V and 7 bases at J, leaving 8 bases unmatched.

The V gene is TRBV6-5, the J gene TRBJ1-5, with D perhaps TRBD1 (6 bases). V shed 8 bases and J shed 5 bases, with 16 bases lying between them. CDR1 is MNHEY and CDR2 is SVGAGI in the germline V gene. This CDR3 spans 14 amino acids. The CDR3 DNA sequence: TGTGCCAGCCCGAAGGGCCAGGGGTATCAGCCCCAGCATTTT. This translates into CASPKGQGYQPQHF.

The genes are TRBV15 and TRBJ1-2; D may be TRBD1 (6 bases). This CDR3 has 14 amino acids. V was shortened by 1 base and J by 6 bases, with 12 bases between the two germline ends. From germline, CDR1 is LNHNV and CDR2 YYDKDF (reference sequence). CDR3 nucleotides: TGTGCCACCAGCAGAGGACAGGCCTACGATGGCTACACCTTC. Translation gives CATSRGQAYDGYTF. Drawing the rest from reference TRBV15 and TRBJ1-2, the complete variable domain is DAMVIQNPRYQVTQFGKPVTLSCSQTLNHNVMYWYQQKSSQAPKLLFHYYDKDFNNEADTPDNFQSRRPNTSFCFLDIRSPGLGDTAMYLCATSRGQAYDGYTFGSGTRLTVV.